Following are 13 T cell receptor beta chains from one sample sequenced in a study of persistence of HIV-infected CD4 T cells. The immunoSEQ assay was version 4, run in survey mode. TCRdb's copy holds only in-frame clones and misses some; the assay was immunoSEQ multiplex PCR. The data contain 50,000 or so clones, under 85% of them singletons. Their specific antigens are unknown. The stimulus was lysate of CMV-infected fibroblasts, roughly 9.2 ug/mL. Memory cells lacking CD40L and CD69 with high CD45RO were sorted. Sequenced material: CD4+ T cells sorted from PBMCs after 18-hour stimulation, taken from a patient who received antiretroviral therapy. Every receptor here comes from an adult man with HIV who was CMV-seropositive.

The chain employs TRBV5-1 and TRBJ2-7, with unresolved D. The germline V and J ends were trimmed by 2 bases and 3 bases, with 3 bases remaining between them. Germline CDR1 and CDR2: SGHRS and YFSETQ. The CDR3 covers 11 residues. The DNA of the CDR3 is TGCGCCAGCAGCTTCCACTACGAGCAGTACTTC. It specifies CASSFHYEQYF.

The CDR3 nucleotides are TGTGCCAGCTCACCATCATCGGGGAACACTGAAGCTTTCTTT. Protein: CASSPSSGNTEAFF. The chain joins TRBV18 to TRBJ1-1; D is undetermined. The CDR3 totals 14 residues. Trimming removed 2 bases from V and 1 base from J, with 8 bases in between. Germline loops: CDR1 KGHSH, CDR2 LQKENI.

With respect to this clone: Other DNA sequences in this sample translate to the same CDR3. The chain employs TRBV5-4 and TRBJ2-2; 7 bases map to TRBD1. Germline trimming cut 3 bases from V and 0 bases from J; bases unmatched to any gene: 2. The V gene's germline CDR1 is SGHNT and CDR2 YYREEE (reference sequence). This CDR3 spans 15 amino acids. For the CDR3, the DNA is TGTGCCAGCAGCTGGGACAGACCGAACACCGGGGAGCTGTTTTTT. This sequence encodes CASSWDRPNTGELFF. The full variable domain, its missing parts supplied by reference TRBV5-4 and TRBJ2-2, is ETGVTQSPTHLIKTRGQQVTLRCSSQSGHNTVSWYQQALGQGPQFIFQYYREEENGRGNFPPRFSGLQFPNYSSELNVNALELDDSALYLCASSWDRPNTGELFFGEGSRLTVL.

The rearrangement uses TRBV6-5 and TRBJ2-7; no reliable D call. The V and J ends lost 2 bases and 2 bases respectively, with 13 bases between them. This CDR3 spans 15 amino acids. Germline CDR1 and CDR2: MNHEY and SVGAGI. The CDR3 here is CASSYPNNNPYEQYF. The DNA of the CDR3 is TGTGCCAGCAGTTACCCCAATAACAACCCCTACGAGCAGTACTTC.

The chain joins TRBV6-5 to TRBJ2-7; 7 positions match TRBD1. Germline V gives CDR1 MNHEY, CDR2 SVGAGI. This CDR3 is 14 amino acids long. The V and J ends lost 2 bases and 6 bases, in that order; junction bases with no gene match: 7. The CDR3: CASSYETGSGEQYF. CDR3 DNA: TGTGCCAGCAGTTACGAGACAGGGTCGGGCGAGCAGTACTTC.

The CDR3 loop reads CASSPGQGDTGELFF. CDR3 bases: TGTGCCAGCAGCCCCGGACAGGGTGACACCGGGGAGCTGTTTTTT. The chain uses TRBV7-9 and TRBJ2-2; 8 bases map to TRBD1. CDR1 is SEHNR and CDR2 is FQNEAQ in the germline V gene (reference sequence). The CDR3 sequence is 15 residues long. V shed 5 bases and J 3 bases; nucleotides not matched to a gene: 5. Full variable domain (missing parts from reference TRBV7-9 and TRBJ2-2): DTGVSQNPRHKITKRGQNVTFRCDPISEHNRLYWYRQTLGQGPEFLTYFQNEAQLEKSRLLSDRFSAERPKGSFSTLEIQRTEQGDSAMYLCASSPGQGDTGELFFGEGSRLTVL.

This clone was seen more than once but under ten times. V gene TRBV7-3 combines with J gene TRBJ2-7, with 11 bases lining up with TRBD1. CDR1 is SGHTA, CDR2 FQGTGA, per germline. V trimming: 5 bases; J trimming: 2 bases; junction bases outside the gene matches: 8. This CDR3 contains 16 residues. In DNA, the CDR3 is TGTGCCAGCAGCCCATCGGGACAGGGGGTCCCCTACGAGCAGTACTTC. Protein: CASSPSGQGVPYEQYF.

CDR3 amino acids: CASSNSRQPQHF. The CDR3 DNA follows: TGTGCCAGCAGTAATAGCCGGCAGCCCCAGCATTTT. The genes are TRBV6-4 and TRBJ1-5; D remains ambiguous. Germline values: CDR1 MRHNA, CDR2 SNTAGT. The V gene lost 5 bases and the J gene lost 7 bases, with 9 bases spanning the gap. CDR3 length: 12 residues.

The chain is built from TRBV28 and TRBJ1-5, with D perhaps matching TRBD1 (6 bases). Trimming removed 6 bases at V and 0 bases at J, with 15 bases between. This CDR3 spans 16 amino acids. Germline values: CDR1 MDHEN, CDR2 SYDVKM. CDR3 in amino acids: CASRITGAVSNQPQHF. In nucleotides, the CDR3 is TGTGCCAGCAGGATTACGGGGGCAGTTAGCAATCAGCCCCAGCATTTT.

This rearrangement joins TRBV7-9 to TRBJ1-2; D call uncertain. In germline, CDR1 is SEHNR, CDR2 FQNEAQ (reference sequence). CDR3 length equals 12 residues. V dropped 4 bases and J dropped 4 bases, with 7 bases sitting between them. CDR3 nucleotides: TGTGCCAGCAGCTCCACACTCTATGGCTACACCTTC. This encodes CASSSTLYGYTF. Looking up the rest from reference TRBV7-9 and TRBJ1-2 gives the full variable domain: DTGVSQNPRHKITKRGQNVTFRCDPISEHNRLYWYRQTLGQGPEFLTYFQNEAQLEKSRLLSDRFSAERPKGSFSTLEIQRTEQGDSAMYLCASSSTLYGYTFGSGTRLTVV.

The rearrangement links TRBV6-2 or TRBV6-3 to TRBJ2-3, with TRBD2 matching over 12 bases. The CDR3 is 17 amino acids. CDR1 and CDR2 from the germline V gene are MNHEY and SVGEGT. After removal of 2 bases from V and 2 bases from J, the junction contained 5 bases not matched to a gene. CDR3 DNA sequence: TGTGCCAGCAGTTACCCAACTAGCGGGAGGCTCACAGATACGCAGTATTTT. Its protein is CASSYPTSGRLTDTQYF.

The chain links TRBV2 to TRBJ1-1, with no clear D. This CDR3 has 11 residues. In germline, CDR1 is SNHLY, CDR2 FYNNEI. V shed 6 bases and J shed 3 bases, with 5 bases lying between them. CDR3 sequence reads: CASRRDTEAFF. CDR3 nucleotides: TGTGCCAGCAGGCGGGACACTGAAGCTTTCTTT.

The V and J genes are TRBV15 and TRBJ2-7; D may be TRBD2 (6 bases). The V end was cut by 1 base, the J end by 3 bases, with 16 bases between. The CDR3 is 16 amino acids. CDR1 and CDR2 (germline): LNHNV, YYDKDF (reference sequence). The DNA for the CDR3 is TGTGCCACCAGCAGAGGGAAGGGACCGGGGGACTACGAGCAGTACTTC. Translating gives CATSRGKGPGDYEQYF. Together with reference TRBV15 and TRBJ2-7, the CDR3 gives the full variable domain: DAMVIQNPRYQVTQFGKPVTLSCSQTLNHNVMYWYQQKSSQAPKLLFHYYDKDFNNEADTPDNFQSRRPNTSFCFLDIRSPGLGDTAMYLCATSRGKGPGDYEQYFGPGTRLTVT.